What follows describes a single TCR beta chain. Its antigen is not known. This sample's RNA came from whole unsorted tissue. Distant lung tissue was collected more than 3 cm away from the tumor edge. Newly diagnosed lung cancer patients had thoracic surgery in China, August–November 2014, without prior chemotherapy. The library came from three nested PCR rounds adapted from ARM-PCR protocols. TCRdb redid the calling of the multiplex PCR reads with MiXCR, one entry per CDR3 protein. The repertoire consists of roughly 69,000 distinct CDR3 sequences, with about 77% occurring once and the leading ten covering 45%. This specimen belongs to a study of tumor and adjacent non-tumor tissue in lung cancer. Study-level background: Patients were aged about 30 to 76, roughly 9 men and about five women, stage I to III. Study-level points and caveats: Top 100 clones took a larger repertoire share in normal lung.

V lost 7 bases and J 7 bases, leaving 19 bases between the germline ends. The CDR3 is made up of 14 amino acids. Germline lookup yields CDR1 MNHNS and CDR2 SASEGT. The sequence came from a man in his 60s with non-small cell lung cancer. The gene calls are TRBV6-1 and TRBJ1-1; D unresolved. Sequencing was carried out using distant non-tumor lung tissue. The CDR3 DNA sequence: TGTGCCAGCACCCAGCAAATTTTGTACAATGAAGCTTTCTTT. Protein sequence: CASTQQILYNEAFF.